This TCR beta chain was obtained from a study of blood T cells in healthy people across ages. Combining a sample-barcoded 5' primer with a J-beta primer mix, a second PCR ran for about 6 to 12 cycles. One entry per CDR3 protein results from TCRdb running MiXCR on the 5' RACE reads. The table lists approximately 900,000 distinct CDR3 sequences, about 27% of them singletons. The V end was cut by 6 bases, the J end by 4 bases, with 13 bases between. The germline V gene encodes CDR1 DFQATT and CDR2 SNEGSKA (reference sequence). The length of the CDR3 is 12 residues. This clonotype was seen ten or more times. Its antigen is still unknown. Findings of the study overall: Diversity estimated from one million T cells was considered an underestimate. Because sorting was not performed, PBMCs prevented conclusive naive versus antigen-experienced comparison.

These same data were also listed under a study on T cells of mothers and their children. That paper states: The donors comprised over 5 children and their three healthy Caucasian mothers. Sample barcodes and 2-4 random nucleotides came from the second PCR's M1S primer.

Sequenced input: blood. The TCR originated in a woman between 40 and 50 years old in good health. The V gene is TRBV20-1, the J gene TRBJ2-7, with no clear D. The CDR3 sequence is CSAVGRAYEQYF. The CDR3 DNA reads TGCAGTGCCGTTGGCCGGGCTTACGAGCAGTACTTC.